A selection of T cell receptor beta chains follows, all from one sample in a study of shared clonotypes between healthy human individuals. Some clones are missing from TCRdb's copy, which holds only in-frame ones; the method was immunoSEQ multiplex PCR. The repertoire holds fewer than 1.8 million clones, with about 98.5% as singletons. The specimen sequenced was naive CD4+ T cells sorted from blood. The receptors originated from a man aged 30 to 39 in good health. CDR3s include the opening cysteine and the closing phenylalanine or tryptophan. A D gene is named only where the DNA matches it firmly. Size is omitted from some rows. Given values are once, few, many or a class for expanded clones.

V	J	D	size	CDR3	DNA
TRBV7-2	TRBJ2-7	NA	NA	CASKSGLSSYEQYF	TGTGCCAGCAAGAGCGGTTTGAGCTCCTACGAGCAGTACTTC
TRBV5-1	TRBJ2-2	TRBD1	NA	CASSLAGQGEVLFF	TGCGCCAGCAGCTTGGCGGGACAGGGGGAGGTGCTGTTTTTT
TRBV9	TRBJ2-3	NA	NA	CASSVRVGTDTQYF	TGTGCCAGCAGCGTCCGGGTCGGGACAGATACGCAGTATTTT
TRBV18	TRBJ1-3	NA	NA	CASSLMRERRSGNTIYF	TGTGCCAGCTCACTAATGAGGGAACGACGCTCTGGAAACACCATATATTTT
TRBV5-5	TRBJ2-7	NA	NA	CASSPRRSSYEQYF	TGTGCCAGCAGCCCAAGGAGGAGCTCCTACGAGCAGTACTTC
TRBV7-2	TRBJ2-7	NA	once	CASSLDRDSAYEQYF	TGTGCCAGCAGCTTAGACCGGGACTCGGCCTACGAGCAGTACTTC
TRBV5-1	TRBJ2-2	NA	NA	CASSLNTDTGELFF	TGCGCCAGCAGTTTAAATACAGACACCGGGGAGCTGTTTTTT
TRBV6-5	TRBJ2-7	NA	NA	CASMRDREAYEQYF	TGTGCCAGCATGAGAGACAGGGAGGCCTACGAGCAGTACTTC
TRBV14	TRBJ2-2	NA	once	CASSHGTGELFF	TGTGCCAGCAGCCACGGCACCGGGGAGCTGTTTTTT
TRBV19	TRBJ1-4	NA	NA	CASIEGGRTEKLFF	TGTGCCAGTATCGAGGGGGGGCGCACTGAAAAACTGTTTTTT
TRBV6-4	TRBJ2-7	NA	NA	CASSETRVRREQYF	TGTGCCAGCAGTGAGACCAGGGTGAGGAGAGAGCAGTACTTC
TRBV9	TRBJ1-3	TRBD1	NA	CASSAHPTGLSNTIYF	TGTGCCAGCAGCGCGCACCCGACAGGGCTAAGTAACACCATATATTTT
TRBV9	TRBJ1-4	NA	NA	CASSGGLGEKLFF	TGTGCCAGCAGCGGGGGACTAGGGGAAAAACTGTTTTTT
TRBV20-1	TRBJ2-5	NA	NA	CSAKTRETQYF	TGCAGTGCTAAGACGCGGGAGACCCAGTACTTC
TRBV7-6	TRBJ2-2	NA	NA	CASRARSGELFF	TGTGCCAGCAGGGCCCGGAGCGGGGAGCTGTTTTTT
TRBV11-3	TRBJ2-7	TRBD1	NA	CASSAAGTASYEQYF	TGTGCCAGCAGCGCAGCCGGGACAGCTTCCTACGAGCAGTACTTC
TRBV18	TRBJ2-7	TRBD1	NA	CASSRDSLSYEQYF	TGTGCCAGCTCCAGGGACAGTTTATCCTACGAGCAGTACTTC
TRBV9	TRBJ2-3	TRBD2	NA	CASSVDNSGRTGSTRTDTQYF	TGTGCCAGCAGCGTAGATAATAGCGGGAGGACGGGGTCGACCCGCACAGATACGCAGTATTTT
TRBV30	TRBJ2-5	NA	NA	CAWSPYPSYRQETQYF	TGTGCCTGGAGTCCTTACCCTAGCTACCGCCAAGAGACCCAGTACTTC
TRBV5-1	TRBJ1-1	TRBD1	NA	CASSIGTAGGTEAFF	TGCGCCAGCAGCATAGGGACAGCGGGTGGCACTGAAGCTTTCTTT
TRBV28	TRBJ1-5	NA	NA	CASSLIQIHPQHF	TGTGCCAGCAGTTTAATACAAATCCATCCCCAGCATTTT
TRBV10-3	TRBJ2-5	TRBD1	NA	CAIKVHGTGVETQYF	TGTGCCATCAAGGTCCACGGGACAGGGGTAGAGACCCAGTACTTC
TRBV6-1	TRBJ1-1	NA	NA	CASSEGLNTEAFF	TGTGCCAGCAGTGAGGGCCTGAACACTGAAGCTTTCTTT
TRBV28	TRBJ2-7	NA	NA	CASSNTGWGYEQYF	TGTGCCAGCAGCAACACAGGGTGGGGGTACGAGCAGTACTTC
TRBV19	TRBJ1-2	TRBD1	NA	CASKTGGGYTF	TGTGCCAGTAAAACAGGGGGTGGCTACACCTTC
TRBV15	TRBJ1-1	NA	NA	CATSTGYTEAFF	TGTGCCACCAGCACAGGTTACACTGAAGCTTTCTTT
TRBV5-4	TRBJ2-3	NA	NA	CASSNPKAAATDTQYF	TGTGCCAGCAGCAATCCTAAGGCTGCAGCCACAGATACGCAGTATTTT
TRBV28	TRBJ2-3	NA	NA	CASRGITSTDTQYF	TGTGCCAGCCGAGGAATTACTAGCACAGATACGCAGTATTTT
TRBV15	TRBJ2-3	NA	NA	CATSPGRDTQYF	TGTGCCACCAGCCCTGGACGGGATACGCAGTATTTT
TRBV6-5	TRBJ2-3	NA	NA	CASRLDGGHTDTQYF	TGTGCCAGCAGGCTCGATGGGGGACACACAGATACGCAGTATTTT
TRBV9	TRBJ2-1	NA	NA	CASSVSSHRNEQFF	TGTGCCAGCAGCGTAAGCTCACATCGCAATGAGCAGTTCTTC
TRBV7-2	TRBJ2-3	NA	NA	CASSLRLVTDTQYF	TGTGCCAGCAGCTTGAGACTAGTCACAGATACGCAGTATTTT
TRBV27	TRBJ2-7	TRBD2	NA	CASSSLLGTSVYEQYF	TGTGCCAGCAGTTCCCTATTAGGGACTAGCGTTTACGAGCAGTACTTC
TRBV6-5	TRBJ2-1	TRBD2	NA	CASNREGREGNEQFF	TGTGCCAGCAACAGGGAGGGGCGGGAGGGGAATGAGCAGTTCTTC
TRBV28	TRBJ2-7	NA	NA	CASSYSPGEQYF	TGTGCCAGCAGCTACTCTCCGGGGGAGCAGTACTTC
TRBV11-1	TRBJ2-7	TRBD2	NA	CASSSNLAGTSYEQYF	TGTGCCAGCAGCAGTAATTTAGCGGGGACCTCCTACGAGCAGTACTTC
TRBV7-2	TRBJ2-3	NA	once	CASSPYALTDTQYF	TGTGCCAGCAGCCCATATGCCCTCACAGATACGCAGTATTTT